Reported below is one TCR beta chain. Its antigen is not known. One heparinised draw of blood, averaging about 120 mL, came from each donor. These data belong to a study of beta chain features in type 1 diabetes. In the study overall: Across the samples, approximately 98,000,000 sorted cells were examined in total.

Study results and limitations: Shorter TCRB CDR3s, moderately but significantly so, marked every one of the four CD4+ subsets in Type 1 diabetes patients.

Sequencing targeted expressed TCRB transcripts, as all isolated RNA had been reverse transcribed. TCRdb keeps only in-frame clones here, not all; method: immunoSEQ multiplex PCR. Here the sample spans around 340,000 clones, 6.5% to 10% being singletons. The sequenced material came from central memory CD4+ T cells from blood. This receptor was obtained from a woman aged 18-29 years in good health.

The CDR3 DNA reads as TGTGCCAGCAGTGAAGCAACGACGGCGGATACGCAGTATTTT. As protein: CASSEATTADTQYF. This chain connects TRBV2 to TRBJ2-3; no firm D call. The germline gives CDR1 SNHLY, CDR2 FYNNEI. The CDR3 extends over 14 amino acids. Trimming removed 0 bases at V and 6 bases at J, with 10 bases between.